This T cell receptor (beta chain) is drawn from a study of T cells expressing NK-cell markers (dated by TCRdb to the early 2020s). For context, the study as a whole: TCR beta-chain repertoires were profiled in sorted CD3+CD56+NKG2C+, CD3+CD56+NKG2C- and CD3+CD56-NKG2C+ T-cell subsets from fewer than 10 donors. Of the eight sequenced donors, seven were found to be HCMV-seropositive and one was found to be HCMV-seronegative. The eight sequenced donors were randomly selected healthy volunteers, three men and five women. The libraries were sequenced on Illumina HiSeq 2000/2500, MiSeq or NextSeq, producing 2 x 150 bp reads. What the study reported, not specific to this receptor: Whether the expanded NKG2C-expressing T cell clones were specific for HCMV antigens remained unclear. In six donors, the dominant CD3+CD56+NKG2C+ clonotypes were among the top 10 CD8+ clonotypes and accounted for about 1.0-7.5% of CD8+ T cells. Those dominant clonotypes were again the most abundant among CD3+CD56-NKG2C+ cells in four donors, at about 28.3-65%.

A word on this clonotype: The specificity of this receptor is unknown.

The reads were generated on an Illumina HiSeq 2000. TCR beta cDNA libraries were made by 5'RACE template switching that added a universal primer site and unique molecular identifiers. Synthesis of cDNA was primed from the TCR beta constant segment and was followed by two consecutive PCR amplification steps. On the authors' methods: MIGEC was used to demultiplex reads and group the reads by UMI, and MiTCR was used to assemble and quantify clonotypes. Only TCR cDNA sequences supported by at least two reads were kept to exclude erroneous sequences. The tcR package was used for downstream repertoire analysis, and clonotypes were matched across fractions by CDR3 nucleotide sequence plus V segment. VDJmatch was used to annotate antigen specificity against VDJdb, with one amino acid substitution in CDR3 allowed. Through TCRdb reprocessing, the reads give one entry per CDR3 protein sequence; DNA is omitted. The V and J calls follow TCRdb's processing rather than the paper's. This sample's table has entries for roughly 280,000 distinct CDR3 sequences. The top ten hold about 0.4% of the sample.

HCMV serostatus was determined by detecting HCMV-specific IgG in serum with a commercial ELISA kit. Peripheral blood mononuclear cells were isolated from blood by Ficoll density gradient centrifugation. The CDR3 sequence holds 16 residues, the cysteine and phenylalanine included. The DNA is not on file. CDR1 SEHNR and CDR2 FQNEAQ were looked up in the germline V gene (reference sequence). This TCR derives from a man younger than 35 in good health. Donor details come from another sample of the same person, matched by shared clones. The chain is encoded by TRBV7-9 joined to TRBJ1-1; as DNA is missing, the TRBD1 call by TCRdb cannot be tested. Sequenced input: blood T cells: a sorted CD56 or NKG2C T cell subset, CD4+ or CD8+ T cells, or bulk PBMC T cells (not recorded which). The CDR3 amino acid sequence is: CASSSGVGRTNTEAFF.